This is a list of T cell receptor beta chains from one sample in a study of high-grade serous ovarian cancer treatment subgroups. Sequencing used immunoSEQ multiplex PCR; TCRdb keeps in-frame clones, though not all of them. Here the sample spans more than 9,500 clones, approximately 85% being singletons. Source material: tumor tissue. The receptors stem from a human donor with high-grade serous ovarian cancer. Each CDR3 is given without its conserved first and last residue. The order of the fields is V gene, CDR3 protein.

>TRBV10-3
AISGGTGPTDTQY
>TRBV28
ASSLQSGAF
>TRBV10-3
ASSAGTTGNTIY
>TRBV21-1
ASSKDRAGCYEQY
>TRBV4-1
ASSHPRDTEAF
>TRBV4-3
ASSQERAINEKLF
>TRBV7-2
ASSANLPGDTQY
>TRBV5-6
ASSFRATSTDTQY
>TRBV13
ASSWNSGGMYEQY
>TRBV9
ASSPLAGGGGATKNIQY
>TRBV7-3
ASSDSGGRPGELF
>TRBV9
ASSVARANSPLH
>TRBV2
ASSGDKAKTEAF
>TRBV7-6
ASSGLAGNQETQY
>TRBV10-2
ASSDQTSGNNEQF
>TRBV27
ASRLTSGSVSGELF
>TRBV4-3
ASSQDLWGSYEQY
>TRBV5-4
ASSLQGSGAGELF
>TRBV29-1
SVSPPEKGDEQF
>TRBV14
ASSLDIPRMNSPLH
>TRBV6-6
AIGTGAANEKLF
>TRBV4-3
ASSQERPTTQY
>TRBV10-3
AISARGMLYGYT
>TRBV27
ASSPLPPGLANSGANVLT
>TRBV6-6
ASSYSGTGGVQPQH
>TRBV5-1
ASSLAEASHEQF
>TRBV5-6
ASSLRGMNTEAF
>TRBV19
ASSPGTADNYGYT
>TRBV2
ASTLQGTDTDTQY
>TRBV6-5
ASSYSRRAVGQGQY
>TRBV5-4
ASSSRDRETQY
>TRBV28
ASSPPGSGGGNTIY
>TRBV19
ASSLGAGTEAF
>TRBV7-9
ASSLLASPLH
>TRBV7-9
ASKQGNQETQY
>TRBV5-6
ASSGLTLAGGTETQY
>TRBV4-3
ASSQDQGGSNTEAF
>TRBV5-1
ASSPRQGARNGYT
>TRBV7-9
ASSSGDRLINYGYT
>TRBV6-6
ASSHGQAEQF
>TRBV28
ASRGQGTYEQY
>TRBV6-5
ASSKTRGVNQPQH